This T cell receptor beta chain was captured in a study of cytomegalovirus exposure and HLA in healthy donors. CDR3 length: 19 amino acids. Looked up from germline, CDR1 is SSHAT and CDR2 is FNYEAQ (reference sequence). It was with 60 Vbeta and 13 Jbeta primers that the PCR ran. Method: immunoSEQ multiplex PCR; TCRdb's copy keeps in-frame clones and lacks some. The sample lists 95,000 to 150,000 clones, around 85% seen once, with about 2% in the top ten. Worth noting for this clone: Its antigen is not identified. The junction does not match germline at one end; this may be a read error.

Study-level results: A reported reduction in N-insertions relative to the approximately 640-donor mean was seen in an Asian-associated ancestry cluster in a later analysis.

V and J are TRBV7-7 and TRBJ2-6, with 8 positions matching TRBD1. Sequencing was carried out using PBMCs. This TCR was recovered from a man in his thirties or forties in good health and CMV-seronegative. CDR3 protein: CASSLVPRGPESGANGLTF. CDR3 nucleotide sequence: TGTGCCAGCAGCTTAGTCCCCAGGGGGCCAGAATCTGGGGCCAACGGCCTGACTTTC.